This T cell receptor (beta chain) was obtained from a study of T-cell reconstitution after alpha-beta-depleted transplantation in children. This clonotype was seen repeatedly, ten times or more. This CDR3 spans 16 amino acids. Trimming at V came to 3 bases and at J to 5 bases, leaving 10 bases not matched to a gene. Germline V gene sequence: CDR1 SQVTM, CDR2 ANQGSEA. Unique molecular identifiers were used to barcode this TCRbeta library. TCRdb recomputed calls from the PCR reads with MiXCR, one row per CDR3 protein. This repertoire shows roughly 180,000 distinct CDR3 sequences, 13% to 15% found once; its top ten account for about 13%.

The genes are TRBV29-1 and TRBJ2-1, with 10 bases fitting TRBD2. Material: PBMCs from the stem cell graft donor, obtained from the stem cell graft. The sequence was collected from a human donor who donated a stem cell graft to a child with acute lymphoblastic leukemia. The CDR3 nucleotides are TGCAGCGTTGATTCTAGACTAGCGGGTGGAAACAATGAGCAGTTCTTC. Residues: CSVDSRLAGGNNEQFF.